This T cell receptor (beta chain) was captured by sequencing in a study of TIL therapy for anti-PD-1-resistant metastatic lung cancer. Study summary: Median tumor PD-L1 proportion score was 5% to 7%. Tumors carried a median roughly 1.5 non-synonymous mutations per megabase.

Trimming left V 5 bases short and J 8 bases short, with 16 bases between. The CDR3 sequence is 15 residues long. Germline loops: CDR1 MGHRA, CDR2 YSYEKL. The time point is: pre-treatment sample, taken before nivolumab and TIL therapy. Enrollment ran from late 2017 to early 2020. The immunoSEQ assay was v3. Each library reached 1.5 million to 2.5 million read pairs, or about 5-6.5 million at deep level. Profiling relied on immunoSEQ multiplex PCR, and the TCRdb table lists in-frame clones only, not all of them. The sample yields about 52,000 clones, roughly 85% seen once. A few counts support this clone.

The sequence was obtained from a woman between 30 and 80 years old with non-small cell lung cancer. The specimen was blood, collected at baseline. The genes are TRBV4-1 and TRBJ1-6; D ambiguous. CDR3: CASSSLLGGDSPLHF. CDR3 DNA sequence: TGCGCCAGCAGCTCGCTCCTGGGCGGTGATTCACCCCTCCACTTT.